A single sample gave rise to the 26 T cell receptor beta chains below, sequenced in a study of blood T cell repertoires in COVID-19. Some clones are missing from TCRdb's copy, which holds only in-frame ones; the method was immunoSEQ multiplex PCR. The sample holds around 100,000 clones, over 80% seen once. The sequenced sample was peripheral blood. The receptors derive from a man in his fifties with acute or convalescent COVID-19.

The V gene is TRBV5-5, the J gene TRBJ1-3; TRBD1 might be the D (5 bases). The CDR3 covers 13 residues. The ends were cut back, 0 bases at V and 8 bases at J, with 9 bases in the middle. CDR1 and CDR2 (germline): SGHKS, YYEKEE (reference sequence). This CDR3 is CASSLGGPDTIYF. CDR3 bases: TGTGCCAGCAGCTTGGGGGGCCCGGACACCATATATTTT.

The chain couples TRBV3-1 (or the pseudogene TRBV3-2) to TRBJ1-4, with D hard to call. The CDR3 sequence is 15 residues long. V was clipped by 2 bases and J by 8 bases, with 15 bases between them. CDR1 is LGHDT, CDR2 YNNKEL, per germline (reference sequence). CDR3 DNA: TGTGCCAGCAGCCAAAAAATCGTACGGGGAGAAAAACTGTTTTTT. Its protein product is CASSQKIVRGEKLFF.

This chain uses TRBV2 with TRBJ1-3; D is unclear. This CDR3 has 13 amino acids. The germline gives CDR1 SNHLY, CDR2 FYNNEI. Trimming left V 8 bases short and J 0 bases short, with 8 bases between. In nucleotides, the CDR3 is TGTGCCAGCCTTACAGTCTCTGGAAACACCATATATTTT. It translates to CASLTVSGNTIYF.

CDR3 loop: CASSWDLRGETQYF. In DNA form, the CDR3 reads TGTGCCAGCAGCTGGGACTTAAGGGGAGAGACCCAGTACTTC. The chain combines TRBV3-1 (or the pseudogene TRBV3-2) with TRBJ2-5; D might be TRBD2 (6 bases). Germline CDR1 is LGHDT and CDR2 is YNNKEL (reference sequence). V lost 5 bases and J lost 4, with 14 bases in between. CDR3 length: 14 amino acids.

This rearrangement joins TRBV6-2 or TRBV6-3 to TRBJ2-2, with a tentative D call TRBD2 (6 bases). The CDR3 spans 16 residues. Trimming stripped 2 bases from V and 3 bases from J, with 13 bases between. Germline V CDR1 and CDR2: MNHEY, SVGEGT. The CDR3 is CASSYPGGRYTGELFF. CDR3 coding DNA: TGTGCCAGCAGTTACCCCGGAGGGCGGTACACCGGGGAGCTGTTTTTT.

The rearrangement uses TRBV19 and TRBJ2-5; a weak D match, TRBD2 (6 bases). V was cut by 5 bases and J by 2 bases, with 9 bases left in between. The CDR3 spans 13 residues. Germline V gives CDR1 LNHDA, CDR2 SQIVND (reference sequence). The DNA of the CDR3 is TGTGCCAGTAGTGTGGGAGGTCAAGAGACCCAGTACTTC. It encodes CASSVGGQETQYF. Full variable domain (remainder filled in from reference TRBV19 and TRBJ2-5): DGGITQSPKYLFRKEGQNVTLSCEQNLNHDAMYWYRQDPGQGLRLIYYSQIVNDFQKGDIAEGYSVSREKKESFPLTVTSAQKNPTAFYLCASSVGGQETQYFGPGTRLLVL.

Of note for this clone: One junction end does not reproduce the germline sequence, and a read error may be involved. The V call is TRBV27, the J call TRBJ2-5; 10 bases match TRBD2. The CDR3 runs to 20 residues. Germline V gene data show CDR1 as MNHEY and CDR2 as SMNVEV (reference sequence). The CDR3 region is CASCFKGTLGQAGGWETQYF. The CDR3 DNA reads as TGTGCCAGCTGTTTTAAGGGGACCCTGGGGCAAGCGGGAGGGTGGGAGACCCAGTACTTC.

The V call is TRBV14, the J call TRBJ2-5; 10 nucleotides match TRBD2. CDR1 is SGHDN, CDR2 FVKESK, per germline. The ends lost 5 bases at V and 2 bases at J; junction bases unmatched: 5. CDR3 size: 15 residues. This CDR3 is CASSSLAGVQETQYF. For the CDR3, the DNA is TGTGCCAGCAGCTCCCTAGCGGGAGTGCAAGAGACCCAGTACTTC. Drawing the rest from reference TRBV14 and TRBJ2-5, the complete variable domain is EAGVTQFPSHSVIEKGQTVTLRCDPISGHDNLYWYRRVMGKEIKFLLHFVKESKQDESGMPNNRFLAERTGGTYSTLKVQPAELEDSGVYFCASSSLAGVQETQYFGPGTRLLVL.

In nucleotides, the CDR3 is TGTGCCAGCGGACAGCCTGGGGGCACCGGGGAGCTGTTTTTT. As protein: CASGQPGGTGELFF. The chain combines TRBV7-9 with TRBJ2-2; a weak D match, TRBD1 (6 bases). CDR3 length: 14 amino acids. Germline loops: CDR1 SEHNR, CDR2 FQNEAQ (reference sequence). The V gene lost 8 bases and the J gene lost 4 bases, with 14 bases spanning the gap.

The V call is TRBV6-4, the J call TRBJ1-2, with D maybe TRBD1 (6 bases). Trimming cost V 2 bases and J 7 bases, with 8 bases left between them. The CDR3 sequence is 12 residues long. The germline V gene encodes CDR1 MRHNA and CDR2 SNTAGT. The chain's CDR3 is CASSDGGAGYTF. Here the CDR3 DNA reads TGTGCCAGCAGTGACGGGGGGGCTGGCTACACCTTC.

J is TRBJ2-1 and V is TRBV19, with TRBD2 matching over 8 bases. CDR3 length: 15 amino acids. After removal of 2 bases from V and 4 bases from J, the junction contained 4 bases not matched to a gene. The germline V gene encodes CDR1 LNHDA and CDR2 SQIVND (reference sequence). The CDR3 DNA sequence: TGTGCCAGTAGTATAACTAGCGGACGGTACAATGAGCAGTTCTTC. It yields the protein CASSITSGRYNEQFF.

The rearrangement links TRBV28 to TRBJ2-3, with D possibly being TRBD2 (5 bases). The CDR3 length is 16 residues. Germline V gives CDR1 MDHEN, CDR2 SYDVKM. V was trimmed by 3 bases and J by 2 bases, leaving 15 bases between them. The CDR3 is CASSFPRAGDTDTQYF. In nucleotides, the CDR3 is TGTGCCAGCAGTTTCCCCCGGGCGGGCGACACAGATACGCAGTATTTT.

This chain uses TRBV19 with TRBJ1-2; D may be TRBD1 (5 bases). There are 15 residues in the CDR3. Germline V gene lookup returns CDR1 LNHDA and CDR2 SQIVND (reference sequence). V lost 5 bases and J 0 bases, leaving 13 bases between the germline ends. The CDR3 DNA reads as TGTGCCAGTAGTGGGCAGAAGGGGTCTAACTATGGCTACACCTTC. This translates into CASSGQKGSNYGYTF. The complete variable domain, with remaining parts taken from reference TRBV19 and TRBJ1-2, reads DGGITQSPKYLFRKEGQNVTLSCEQNLNHDAMYWYRQDPGQGLRLIYYSQIVNDFQKGDIAEGYSVSREKKESFPLTVTSAQKNPTAFYLCASSGQKGSNYGYTFGSGTRLTVV.

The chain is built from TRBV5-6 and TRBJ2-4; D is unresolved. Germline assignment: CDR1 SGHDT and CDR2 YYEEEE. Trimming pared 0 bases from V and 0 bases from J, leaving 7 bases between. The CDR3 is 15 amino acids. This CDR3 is CASSLGAIAKNIQYF. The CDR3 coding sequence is TGTGCCAGCAGCTTGGGGGCGATAGCCAAAAACATTCAGTACTTC.

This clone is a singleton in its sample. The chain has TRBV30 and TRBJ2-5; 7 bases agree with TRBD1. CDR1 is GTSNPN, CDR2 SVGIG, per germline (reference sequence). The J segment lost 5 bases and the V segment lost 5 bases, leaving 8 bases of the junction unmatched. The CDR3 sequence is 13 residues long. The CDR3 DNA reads TGTGCCTGGGAGAGAGGGGGCCCGGAGACCCAGTACTTC. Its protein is CAWERGGPETQYF.

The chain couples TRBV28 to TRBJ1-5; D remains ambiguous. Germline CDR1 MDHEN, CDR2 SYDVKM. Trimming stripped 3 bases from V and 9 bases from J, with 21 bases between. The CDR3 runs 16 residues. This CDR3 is CASSFVGSQVVSPQHF. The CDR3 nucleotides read TGTGCCAGCAGTTTCGTGGGCAGCCAGGTAGTTTCGCCCCAGCATTTT.

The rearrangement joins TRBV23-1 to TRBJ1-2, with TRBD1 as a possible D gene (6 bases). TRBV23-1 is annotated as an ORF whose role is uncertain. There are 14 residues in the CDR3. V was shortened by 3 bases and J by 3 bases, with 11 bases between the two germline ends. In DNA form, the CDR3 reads TGCGCCAGCAGTCAGCCGACAGGAGACTATGGCTACACCTTC. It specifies CASSQPTGDYGYTF.

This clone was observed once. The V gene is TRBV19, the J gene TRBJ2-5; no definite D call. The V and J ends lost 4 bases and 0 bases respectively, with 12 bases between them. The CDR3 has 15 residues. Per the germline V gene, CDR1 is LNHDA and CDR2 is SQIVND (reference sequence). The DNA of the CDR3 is TGTGCCAGTAGTACCGAGACATTGTACCAAGAGACCCAGTACTTC. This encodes CASSTETLYQETQYF.

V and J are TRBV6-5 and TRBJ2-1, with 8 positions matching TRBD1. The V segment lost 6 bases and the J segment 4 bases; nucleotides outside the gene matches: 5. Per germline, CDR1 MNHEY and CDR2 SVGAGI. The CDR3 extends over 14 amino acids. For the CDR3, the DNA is TGTGCCAGCAGGGACAGGGCATCATACAATGAGCAGTTCTTC. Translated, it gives CASRDRASYNEQFF.

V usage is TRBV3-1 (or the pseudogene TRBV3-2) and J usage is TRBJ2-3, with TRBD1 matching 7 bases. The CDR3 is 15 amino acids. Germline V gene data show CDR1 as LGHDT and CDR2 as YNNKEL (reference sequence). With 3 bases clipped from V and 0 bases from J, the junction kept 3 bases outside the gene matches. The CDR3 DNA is TGTGCCAGCAGCCAGGGACAGCTTAGCACAGATACGCAGTATTTT. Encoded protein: CASSQGQLSTDTQYF.

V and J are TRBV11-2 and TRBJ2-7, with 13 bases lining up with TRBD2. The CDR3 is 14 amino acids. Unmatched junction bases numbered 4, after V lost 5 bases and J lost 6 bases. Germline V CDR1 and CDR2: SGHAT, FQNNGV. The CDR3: CASSNRTSGSEQYF. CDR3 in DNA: TGTGCCAGCAGCAACCGGACTAGCGGGAGCGAGCAGTACTTC.

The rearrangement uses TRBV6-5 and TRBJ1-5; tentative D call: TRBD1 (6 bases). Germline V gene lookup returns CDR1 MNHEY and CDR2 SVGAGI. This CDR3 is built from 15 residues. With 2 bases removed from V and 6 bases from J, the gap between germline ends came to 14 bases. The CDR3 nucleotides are TGTGCCAGCAGTTACGGGGGCGGAAGAGGTCAGCCCCAGCATTTT. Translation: CASSYGGGRGQPQHF.

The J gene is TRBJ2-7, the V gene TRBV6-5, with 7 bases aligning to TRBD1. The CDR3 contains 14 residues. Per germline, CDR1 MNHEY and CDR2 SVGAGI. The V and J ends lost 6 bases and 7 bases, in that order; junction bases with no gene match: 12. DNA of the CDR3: TGTGCCAGCAGCCGAGACAGGGACAGAGGTGAGCAGTACTTC. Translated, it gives CASSRDRDRGEQYF.

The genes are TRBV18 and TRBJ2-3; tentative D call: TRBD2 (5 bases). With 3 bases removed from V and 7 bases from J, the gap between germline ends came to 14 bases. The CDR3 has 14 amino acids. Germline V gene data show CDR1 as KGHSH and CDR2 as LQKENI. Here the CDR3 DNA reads TGTGCCAGCTCACCGAACGACGGGATGAATACGCAGTATTTT. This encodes CASSPNDGMNTQYF.

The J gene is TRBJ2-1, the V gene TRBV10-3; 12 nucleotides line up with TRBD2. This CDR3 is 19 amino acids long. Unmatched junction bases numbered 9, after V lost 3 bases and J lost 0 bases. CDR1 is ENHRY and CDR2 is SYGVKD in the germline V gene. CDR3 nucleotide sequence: TGTGCCATCAGTGACTCAGCTAGCGGGAGGGCCGCCTCCTACAATGAGCAGTTCTTC. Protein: CAISDSASGRAASYNEQFF.

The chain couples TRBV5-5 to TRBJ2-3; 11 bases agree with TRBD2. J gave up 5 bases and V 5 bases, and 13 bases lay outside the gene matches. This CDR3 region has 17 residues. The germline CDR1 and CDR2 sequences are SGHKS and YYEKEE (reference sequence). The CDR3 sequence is CASRHYGTSGVVDTQYF. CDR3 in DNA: TGTGCCAGCAGACACTATGGGACTAGCGGAGTGGTAGATACGCAGTATTTT.